Listed below are T cell receptor beta chains from one sample, sequenced in a study of shared clonotypes between healthy human individuals. Clones were read by immunoSEQ multiplex PCR, and TCRdb kept only the in-frame ones, dropping some. The sample yields over 850,000 clones, around 78% seen once. Sequencing was done on a sample of memory CD4+ T cells from PBMCs. These receptors were taken from a man aged 18 to 35 in good health. Some clones in this sample may be carry-over from other donors' samples. Each CDR3 is given with its conserved first and last residue. D genes are given only for firm matches. Clone sizes are given selectively: once, few, many, or a class where the clone is expanded.

j_call | clone_size | v_call | d_call | cdr3_nt | cdr3_aa
TRBJ2-3 | NA | TRBV11-3 | NA | TGTGCCAGCAGCTTAGATTTTGGGAGTGGAGATACGCAGTATTTT | CASSLDFGSGDTQYF
TRBJ2-3 | once | TRBV11-3 | TRBD1 | TGTGCCAGCAGCTCAGGGGGATCGGGGACAGATACGCAGTATTTT | CASSSGGSGTDTQYF
TRBJ2-1 | NA | TRBV7-8 | NA | TGTGCCAGCAGACACCGACCGTACAATGAGCAGTTCTTC | CASRHRPYNEQFF
TRBJ2-1 | NA | TRBV7-3 | NA | TGTGCCAGCAGCTTAGGGGACGAAAATGAGCAGTTCTTC | CASSLGDENEQFF
TRBJ2-1 | NA | TRBV5-6 | NA | TGTGCCAGCAGCGGACCCTCCTACAATGAGCAGTTCTTC | CASSGPSYNEQFF
TRBJ2-7 | NA | TRBV5-5 | NA | TGTGCCAGCAGCTTGGGTCGACAGCCTACCTACGAGCAGTACTTC | CASSLGRQPTYEQYF
TRBJ1-2 | NA | TRBV5-1 | TRBD1 | TGCGCCAGCAGCACGGGACAGCTGAACTATGGCTACACCTTC | CASSTGQLNYGYTF
TRBJ1-5 | few | TRBV30 | NA | TGTGCCTGGAGTGCCCTTCTAAATCCCAAAAACATGGGGCAGCCCCAGCATTTT | CAWSALLNPKNMGQPQHF
TRBJ2-6 | NA | TRBV5-6 | NA | TGTGCCAGCAGCTTGTTGGGGGAGGCTGGGGCCAACGTCCTGACTTTC | CASSLLGEAGANVLTF
TRBJ2-2 | NA | TRBV4-3 | TRBD2 | TGCGCCAGCAGCCGACTTCCGGGACTAGCGGGCGGGGAGCTGTTTTTT | CASSRLPGLAGGELFF
TRBJ1-4 | NA | TRBV6-6 | NA | TGTGCCAGCAGTTACGGGCAGGGATATGAAAAACTGTTTTTT | CASSYGQGYEKLFF
TRBJ1-1 | NA | TRBV7-9 | NA | TGTGCCAGCAGCTTAGGAGGGTTACGCGGTGAAGCTTTCTTT | CASSLGGLRGEAFF
TRBJ1-2 | NA | TRBV15 | TRBD1 | TGTGCCACCAGCAGACAAAAGGGGGCGGGCTACACCTTC | CATSRQKGAGYTF
TRBJ2-1 | NA | TRBV20-1 | NA | TGCAGTGTCTGGCGCGGTGAGCAGTTCTTC | CSVWRGEQFF
TRBJ2-5 | NA | TRBV29-1 | NA | TGCAGCGTTTTTCTCCAAGAGACCCAGTACTTC | CSVFLQETQYF
TRBJ1-5 | NA | TRBV29-1 | NA | TGCAGCGTTGGAGGCGGCAATCAGCCCCAGCATTTT | CSVGGGNQPQHF
TRBJ1-5 | NA | TRBV19 | TRBD1 | TGTGCCAGTAGTACCACGGACAGGAATAATCAGCCCCAGCATTTT | CASSTTDRNNQPQHF
TRBJ2-3 | NA | TRBV5-1 | NA | TGCGCCAGCAGCTCGCAGACTACAACAGATACGCAGTATTTT | CASSSQTTTDTQYF
TRBJ2-5 | NA | TRBV5-1 | NA | TGCGCCAGCAGTAAGGATCAGGAGACCCAGTACTTC | CASSKDQETQYF
TRBJ2-7 | NA | TRBV2 | NA | TGTGCCAGCAGTGAAAGCAGGGAGAGGAACGAGCAGTACTTC | CASSESRERNEQYF
TRBJ2-7 | many | TRBV27 | NA | TGTGCCAGCAGGACCGACCGGGACAACTCCTACGAGCAGTACTTC | CASRTDRDNSYEQYF
TRBJ1-2 | NA | TRBV10-3 | NA | TGTGCCATCAGTCGGGACGGAAGCTTGAACTATGGCTACACCTTC | CAISRDGSLNYGYTF
TRBJ2-1 | NA | TRBV14 | NA | TGTGCCAGCAGCCAAGCTAGCGCCTTGGGTGAGGAGCAGTTCTTC | CASSQASALGEEQFF
TRBJ1-3 | NA | TRBV7-9 | TRBD1 | TGTGCCAGCAGCTCTTTCGACAGGGGGAGTACCTCTGGAAACACCATATATTTT | CASSSFDRGSTSGNTIYF
TRBJ1-5 | NA | TRBV6-6 | TRBD1 | TGTGCCAGCAGTTCCGACAGGGGTCGGCAGCCCCAGCATTTT | CASSSDRGRQPQHF
TRBJ1-1 | NA | TRBV20-1 | NA | TGCAGTGCTACACTCTACACTGAAGCTTTCTTT | CSATLYTEAFF
TRBJ1-5 | NA | TRBV5-6 | TRBD1 | TGTGCCAGCAGCCTCAACAGGGGCGTCGGGCCCCAGCATTTT | CASSLNRGVGPQHF
TRBJ2-1 | NA | TRBV5-1 | NA | TGCGCCAGCAGCTTGGATGGGAGAGGCTACAATGAGCAGTTCTTC | CASSLDGRGYNEQFF
TRBJ2-1 | NA | TRBV7-9 | NA | TGTGCCAGCAGCTTATACCGAGGGTCCTACAATGAGCAGTTCTTC | CASSLYRGSYNEQFF
TRBJ2-1 | NA | TRBV5-6 | NA | TGTGCCAGCAGCCTTCTGGGGGACCCAGATAACCTTAATGAGCAGTTCTTC | CASSLLGDPDNLNEQFF
TRBJ2-3 | NA | TRBV5-1 | NA | TGCGCCAGCAGCTATCTTCAGCTGGGGGCCGGAGATACGCAGTATTTT | CASSYLQLGAGDTQYF